This T cell receptor (beta chain) originates from a study of T cells after yellow fever vaccination. Study-wide context: Fractions of low cell number were prepared using SMART-Seq v4 Ultra Low Input.

The V gene lost 1 base and the J gene lost 3 bases, with 6 bases spanning the gap. In germline, CDR1 is SGHTA, CDR2 FQGNSA. This CDR3 has 13 residues. This clonotype was recorded many times. Its specificity is not known. Overall study results and limits: The booster saw the reappearance of most primary-vaccination clones (about 95% CD4, about 88% CD8).

TCRdb passed the 5' RACE reads through MiXCR, listing each CDR3 protein once. Of approximately 120,000 distinct CDR3 sequences listed, about 7% are singletons. This specimen consisted of CD4+ T cells sorted from PBMCs, obtained roughly 10 days after the first yellow fever vaccination. This receptor was identified in a man between 18 and 35 years old who received the YFV17D yellow fever vaccine. The chain has TRBV7-2 and TRBJ1-2; D is ambiguous. CDR3 coding DNA: TGTGCCAGCAGCTTAGATTGGGACTATGGCTACACCTTC. Protein sequence: CASSLDWDYGYTF.